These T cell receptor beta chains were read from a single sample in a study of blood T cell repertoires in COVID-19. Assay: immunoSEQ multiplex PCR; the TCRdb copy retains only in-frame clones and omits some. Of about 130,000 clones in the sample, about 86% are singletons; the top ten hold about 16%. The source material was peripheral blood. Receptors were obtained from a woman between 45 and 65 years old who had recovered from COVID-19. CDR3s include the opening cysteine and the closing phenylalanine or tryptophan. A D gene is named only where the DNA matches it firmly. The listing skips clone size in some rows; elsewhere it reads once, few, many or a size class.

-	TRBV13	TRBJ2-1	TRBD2	TGTGCCAGCAGCATCGGGACTAGCGGGACCAAGGTCTATGAGCAGTTCTTC	CASSIGTSGTKVYEQFF
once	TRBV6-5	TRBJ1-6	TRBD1	TGTGCCAGCAGTCGACAGGGCTCCTATAATTCACCCCTCCACTTT	CASSRQGSYNSPLHF
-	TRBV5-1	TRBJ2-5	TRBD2	TGCGCCAGCAGCTTGGTGGGACTAGCGGGAGAGACCCAGTACTTC	CASSLVGLAGETQYF
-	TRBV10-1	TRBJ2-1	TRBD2	TGCGCCAAATATTCCCGGGGACTACCTTCCTACAATGAGCAGTTCTTC	CAKYSRGLPSYNEQFF
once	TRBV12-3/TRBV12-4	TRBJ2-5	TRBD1	TGTGCCAGCAGTTTCAGGACAGGGGTGACCCAGTACTTC	CASSFRTGVTQYF
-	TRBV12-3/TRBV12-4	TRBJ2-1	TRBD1	TGTGCCAGCAGTTTGGGACAGTACAATGAGCAGTTCTTC	CASSLGQYNEQFF
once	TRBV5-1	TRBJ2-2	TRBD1	TGCGCCAGCAGCTTGGGGGACAGAGGCACCGGGGAGCTGTTTTTT	CASSLGDRGTGELFF
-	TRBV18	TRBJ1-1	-	TGTGCCAGCTCCCCATCGGGGGGGACTGAAGCTTTCTTT	CASSPSGGTEAFF
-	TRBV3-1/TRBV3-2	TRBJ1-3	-	TGTGCCAGCAGCCAAGTTCCCAGAGCAGGGAACACCATATATTTT	CASSQVPRAGNTIYF
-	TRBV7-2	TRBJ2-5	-	TGTGCCAGCAGCTCCGGGACAAATAAAGAGACCCAGTACTTC	CASSSGTNKETQYF
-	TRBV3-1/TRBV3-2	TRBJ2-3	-	TGTGCCAGCAGCTTTGGCCGCGGATCAGATACGCAGTATTTT	CASSFGRGSDTQYF
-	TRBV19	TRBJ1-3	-	TGTGCCTCAGGACAGATCTCTGGAAACACCATATATTTT	CASGQISGNTIYF
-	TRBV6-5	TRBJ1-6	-	TGTGCCAGCAGTTACAGGGGTAATAATTCACCCCTCCACTTT	CASSYRGNNSPLHF
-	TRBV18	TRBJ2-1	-	TGTGCCAGCTCACCATGGGATTTAGGACTGTTCAATGAGCAGTTCTTC	CASSPWDLGLFNEQFF
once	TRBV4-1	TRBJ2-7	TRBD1	TGCGCCAGCAGCCAGGAGGGACAGGTGATCGACGAGCAGTACTTC	CASSQEGQVIDEQYF
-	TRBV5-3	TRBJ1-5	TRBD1	TGTGCCAGAAGACCCAATGCGGCGTTACAGGGGGCGGGTCAGCCCCAGCATTTT	CARRPNAALQGAGQPQHF
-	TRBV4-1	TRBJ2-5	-	TGCGCCAGCAGCCAAGACAGGGCCCAGACCCAGTACTTC	CASSQDRAQTQYF
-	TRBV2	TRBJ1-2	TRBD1	TGTGCCAGCAGGCCCGCCGTACGGGACAGGGGGTTAAGGGACTATGGCTACACCTTC	CASRPAVRDRGLRDYGYTF
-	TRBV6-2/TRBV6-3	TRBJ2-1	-	TGTGCCAGCAGTCGGGGTCAAAGCAATGAGCAGTTCTTC	CASSRGQSNEQFF
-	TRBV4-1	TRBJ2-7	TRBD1	TGCGCCAGCAGCCAAACCGACAGGGACACCTACGAGCAGTACTTC	CASSQTDRDTYEQYF
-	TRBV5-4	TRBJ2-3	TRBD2	TGTGCCAGCAGATATGGGACTAGCGGGAGGGGAGATACGCAGTATTTT	CASRYGTSGRGDTQYF
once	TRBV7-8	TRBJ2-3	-	TGTGCCAGCAGCTCCCGCCCGGGGGGCATGGATACGCAGTATTTT	CASSSRPGGMDTQYF
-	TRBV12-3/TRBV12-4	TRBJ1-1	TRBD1	TGTGCCAGCACCTCCGGGACAGGTTTTGAAGCTTTCTTT	CASTSGTGFEAFF
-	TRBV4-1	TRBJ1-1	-	TGCGCCAGCAGCCAAGGGAGGTTTCGAACTTTTAGCACTGAAGCTTTCTTT	CASSQGRFRTFSTEAFF
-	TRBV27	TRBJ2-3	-	TGTGCCAGCTTTTCTCCTAGCGCGGGCACAGATACGCAGTATTTT	CASFSPSAGTDTQYF
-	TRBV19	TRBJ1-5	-	TGTGCCAGTAGAGAGGGCAGTCAGCCCCAGCATTTT	CASREGSQPQHF
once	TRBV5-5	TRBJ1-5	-	TGTGCCAGCAGCTTGGTGGGGGCCCCCAATCAGCCCCAGCATTTT	CASSLVGAPNQPQHF
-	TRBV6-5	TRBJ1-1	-	TGTGCCAGCAGACTTCTACAGGGCCCCTCTGAAGCTTTCTTT	CASRLLQGPSEAFF
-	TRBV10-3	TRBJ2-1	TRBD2	TGTGCCATCAGTGGTAGCGGGAGGGCCGCCTACAATGAGCAGTTCTTC	CAISGSGRAAYNEQFF
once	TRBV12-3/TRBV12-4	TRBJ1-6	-	TGTGCCAGCAGTTTCGGTAATTCACCCCTCCACTTT	CASSFGNSPLHF
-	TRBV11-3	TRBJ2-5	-	TGTGCCAGCAGCTTAGATTCTACAGGAGGGAAGACCCAGTACTTC	CASSLDSTGGKTQYF
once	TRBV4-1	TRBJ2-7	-	TGCGCCAGCAGCCAAGATGGGCAGCTCACCGGCTACGAGCAGTACTTC	CASSQDGQLTGYEQYF
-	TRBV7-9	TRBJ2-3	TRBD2	TGTGCCAGCAGCCCCGTAGCGGGGAGCACAGATACGCAGTATTTT	CASSPVAGSTDTQYF
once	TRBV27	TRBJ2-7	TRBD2	TGTGCCAGCGAAGCGGGAGTCGAACCCTACGAGCAGTACTTC	CASEAGVEPYEQYF
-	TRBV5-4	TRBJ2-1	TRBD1	TGTGCCAGCAACTCGCGGACAGGAAACAATGAGCAGTTCTTC	CASNSRTGNNEQFF
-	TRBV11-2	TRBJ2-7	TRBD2	TGTGCCAGCAGCCCCCGCCTAGCGGGGAGATACTACGAGCAGTACTTC	CASSPRLAGRYYEQYF
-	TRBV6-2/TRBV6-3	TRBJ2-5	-	TGTGCCAGCAGTTACTCGTACTTGAGAGGAACACAAGAGACCCAGTACTTC	CASSYSYLRGTQETQYF
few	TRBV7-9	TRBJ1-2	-	TGTGCCAGCAGCTCCGGCTCACAGGACTATGGCTACACCTTC	CASSSGSQDYGYTF
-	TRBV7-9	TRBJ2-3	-	TGTGCCAGCAGCTTAGCGGAGTCCGCAGATACGCAGTATTTT	CASSLAESADTQYF
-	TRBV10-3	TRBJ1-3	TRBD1	TGTGCCATCAGGAGGGGGCTGATCTCTGGAAACACCATATATTTT	CAIRRGLISGNTIYF
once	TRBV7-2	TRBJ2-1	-	TGTGCCAGCAGCGTGGGCGGGTTAGACTACAATGAGCAGTTCTTC	CASSVGGLDYNEQFF
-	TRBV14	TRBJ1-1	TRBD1	TGTGCCAGCAGCCAATGGGGACAGGGGAACACTGAAGCTTTCTTT	CASSQWGQGNTEAFF
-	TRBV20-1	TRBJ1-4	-	TGCAGTGCTAGTAGGAGTTATAATGAAAATATGTTTTTT	CSASRSYNENMFF
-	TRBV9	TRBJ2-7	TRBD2	TGTGCCAGCAGCCCCGGGGGGGCCAGACCGGAGCAGTACTTC	CASSPGGARPEQYF
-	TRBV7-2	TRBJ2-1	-	TGTGCCAGCAGCTTAGATAGAGGGTTCGCGGCTGAGCAGTTCTTC	CASSLDRGFAAEQFF
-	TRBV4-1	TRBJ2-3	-	TGCGCCAGCAGCCCCCCTACCACAGATACGCAGTATTTT	CASSPPTTDTQYF
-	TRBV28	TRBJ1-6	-	TGTGCCAGCAGTTTGTACAGGGCCCTGGGTTCACCCCTCCACTTT	CASSLYRALGSPLHF
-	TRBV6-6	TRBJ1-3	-	TGTGCCAGCAACCCGACTGGCCCTGGAAACACCATATATTTT	CASNPTGPGNTIYF
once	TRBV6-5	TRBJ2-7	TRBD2	TGTGCCAGCAGTTACTCTGGGGGGGAAACAACCTACGAGCAGTACTTC	CASSYSGGETTYEQYF
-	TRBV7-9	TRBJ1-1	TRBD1	TGTGCCAGCAACGAAGCAGGACAGGGGAACACTGAAGCTTTCTTT	CASNEAGQGNTEAFF
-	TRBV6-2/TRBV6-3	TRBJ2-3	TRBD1	TGTGCCAGCAGTAACAGGGGGACTAGCACAGATACGCAGTATTTT	CASSNRGTSTDTQYF
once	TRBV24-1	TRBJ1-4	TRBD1	TGTGCCACCAGTGACTCCGGACAGGGGGCAACTAATGAAAAACTGTTTTTT	CATSDSGQGATNEKLFF
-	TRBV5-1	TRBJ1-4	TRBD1	TGCGCCAGCAGCATAACAGGGGGTGATGAAAAACTGTTTTTT	CASSITGGDEKLFF
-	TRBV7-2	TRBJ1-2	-	TGTGCCAGCAGCTTAGATATACAGGGCTATGGCTACACCTTC	CASSLDIQGYGYTF
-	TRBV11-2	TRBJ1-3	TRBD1	TGTGCCAGCAGCCCACGGACGGGGACAGTTAGCTCTGGAAACACCATATATTTT	CASSPRTGTVSSGNTIYF
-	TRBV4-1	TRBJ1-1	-	TGCGCCAGCAGATTGGAGCACACTGAAGCTTTCTTT	CASRLEHTEAFF